This paragraph reports one TCR beta chain. Under the authors' procedure: Using reference gene primer amplification, nucleated cell counts were estimated. The method was immunoSEQ multiplex PCR; TCRdb's version includes in-frame clones alone and lacks a portion of them. D and trimming come from the DNA, and the V and J calls and clone size come from that table. Among about 220,000 clones, 65% to 90% were seen once, and the ten largest hold 2% to 3%. These data are taken from a study of blood T cell repertoires in COVID-19. Study information: COVID-19 samples, acute and convalescent, were from the United States, Italy and Spain. PBMCs, B-cell-depleted T cells, or T cells provided the cDNA or gDNA that made up the material.

The CDR3 consists of 15 residues. CDR1 and CDR2 (germline): SGHRS, YFSETQ. The V and J ends lost 3 bases and 0 bases, in that order; junction bases with no gene match: 6. Seattle cases were enrolled at active infection and followed longitudinally. The TCR sequence derives from a woman in her 70s with COVID-19, enrolled during active disease. Sample: peripheral blood. This chain links TRBV5-1 with TRBJ2-7, with 7 bases aligning to TRBD2. In DNA form, the CDR3 reads TGCGCCAGCAGCTCCGGACTAGGTTCCTCCTACGAGCAGTACTTC. This sequence encodes CASSSGLGSSYEQYF.